The 18 T cell receptor beta chains below all came from one sample that was sequenced in a study of shared clonotypes between healthy human individuals. Clones were read by immunoSEQ multiplex PCR, and TCRdb kept only the in-frame ones, dropping some. In the table there are about 490,000 clones, around 73% of which are singletons. The source material was PBMCs. The receptors were sampled from a woman aged 40 to 50 in good health. Some clones in this sample may be carry-over from other donors' samples.

The rearrangement uses TRBV18 and TRBJ2-5; D remains ambiguous. This CDR3 is built from 15 residues. Trimming left V 1 base short and J 2 bases short, with 11 bases between. The germline gives CDR1 KGHSH, CDR2 LQKENI. The CDR3 DNA reads as TGTGCCAGCTCACCACTCCAAGATCAACAAGAGACCCAGTACTTC. Encoded protein: CASSPLQDQQETQYF.

This rearrangement joins TRBV30 to TRBJ1-1; the D gene is possibly TRBD1 (5 bases). This CDR3 contains 13 residues. Per the germline V gene, CDR1 is GTSNPN and CDR2 is SVGIG (reference sequence). Trimming shortened V by 0 bases and J by 5 bases, and 10 bases separated the two germline ends. Written as DNA, the CDR3 is TGTGCCTGGAGTGTGGGGGGGGAAACTGAAGCTTTCTTT. As protein: CAWSVGGETEAFF.

This clone was found once. The chain has TRBV11-1 and TRBJ2-7, with D uncertain. CDR1 and CDR2 from the germline V gene are SGHAT and FQDESV (reference sequence). V was pared by 5 bases and J by 3 bases, with 26 bases between. This CDR3 has 18 amino acids. CDR3 nucleotides: TGTGCCAGCAGCGCAGATGGCCGGCCCCGACTCCCCTACTACGAGCAGTACTTC. This codes for CASSADGRPRLPYYEQYF.

This clone occurred once. The chain uses TRBV30 and TRBJ2-1, with D perhaps matching TRBD1 (5 bases). This CDR3 has 12 residues. Germline V gives CDR1 GTSNPN, CDR2 SVGIG (reference sequence). Trimming left V 5 bases short and J 9 bases short, with 14 bases between. The CDR3 reads CAWDSFRGEQFF. The DNA for the CDR3 is TGTGCCTGGGACAGTTTTAGGGGTGAGCAGTTCTTC.

The chain combines TRBV6-1 with TRBJ1-4; no definite D call. The CDR3 is made up of 13 amino acids. Germline V gene lookup returns CDR1 MNHNS and CDR2 SASEGT. V was cut by 7 bases and J by 4 bases, with 10 bases left in between. CDR3 DNA: TGTGCCAGCACTCGGACGGTTAATGAAAAACTGTTTTTT. This encodes CASTRTVNEKLFF.

The J gene is TRBJ2-3, the V gene TRBV28; 7 bases align to TRBD1. CDR3 length equals 13 residues. Germline V gene lookup returns CDR1 MDHEN and CDR2 SYDVKM. Germline trimming cut 6 bases from V and 2 bases from J; bases unmatched to any gene: 2. The CDR3: CASRDRTTDTQYF. Written as DNA, the CDR3 is TGTGCCAGCAGGGACAGGACCACAGATACGCAGTATTTT. The entire variable domain, with the rest obtained from reference TRBV28 and TRBJ2-3, is as follows: DVKVTQSSRYLVKRTGEKVFLECVQDMDHENMFWYRQDPGLGLRLIYFSYDVKMKEKGDIPEGYSVSREKKERFSLILESASTNQTSMYLCASRDRTTDTQYFGPGTRLTVL.

As DNA, the CDR3 is TGTGCCAGTAGTGTCGGGACGGCCAATGAGCAGTTCTTC. Its translation is CASSVGTANEQFF. The chain has TRBV19 and TRBJ2-1, with D perhaps given as TRBD1 or TRBD2 (5 bases each). The CDR3 is made up of 13 amino acids. Germline CDR1 reads LNHDA; CDR2 reads SQIVND (reference sequence). V shed 5 bases and J shed 6 bases, with 11 bases lying between them.

This sequence joins TRBV11-2 and TRBJ1-4, with 7 bases aligning to TRBD1. This CDR3 has 14 residues. CDR1 and CDR2 (germline): SGHAT, FQNNGV. With 4 bases clipped from V and 2 bases from J, the junction kept 1 base outside the gene matches. CDR3 region: CASSSGGTNEKLFF. In DNA form, the CDR3 reads TGTGCCAGCAGCTCAGGGGGGACTAATGAAAAACTGTTTTTT.

The sample holds one count of this clone. The chain joins TRBV28 to TRBJ1-1; D is unclear. The CDR3 length is 12 residues. Germline-derived CDR1 and CDR2 are MDHEN and SYDVKM. The V end was cut by 5 bases, the J end by 1 base, with 5 bases between. DNA of the CDR3: TGTGCCAGCAGTAGCCCGAACACTGAAGCTTTCTTT. The encoded protein is CASSSPNTEAFF.

This chain links TRBV19 with TRBJ1-1; perhaps TRBD1 as D (6 bases). This CDR3 is 13 amino acids long. V was pared by 5 bases and J by 3 bases, with 10 bases between. CDR1 is LNHDA, CDR2 SQIVND, per germline (reference sequence). CDR3 region: CASSGTRDTEAFF. The CDR3 coding sequence is TGTGCCAGTAGTGGGACACGGGACACTGAAGCTTTCTTT.

The V gene is TRBV18, the J gene TRBJ2-1; D gene ambiguous. The V gene lost 2 bases and the J gene lost 3 bases, with 8 bases spanning the gap. This CDR3 has 14 residues. Germline CDR1 is KGHSH and CDR2 is LQKENI. The DNA of the CDR3 is TGTGCCAGCTCACCATCCGGGCTCTACAATGAGCAGTTCTTC. This codes for CASSPSGLYNEQFF.

The DNA of the CDR3 is TGTGCCAGTAAGCCCCTAGGACTGACGACGGAGACCCAGTACTTC. Its protein is CASKPLGLTTETQYF. The chain carries TRBV19 and TRBJ2-5; weak D call: TRBD2 (5 bases). V was clipped by 7 bases and J by 5 bases, with 20 bases between them. The germline gives CDR1 LNHDA, CDR2 SQIVND (reference sequence). This CDR3 is 15 amino acids long.

The chain uses TRBV9 and TRBJ2-7, with a weak D call TRBD2 (5 bases). This CDR3 contains 14 residues. CDR1 and CDR2 from the germline V gene are SGDLS and YYNGEE. Trimming removed 2 bases at V and 0 bases at J, with 9 bases between. In DNA form, the CDR3 reads TGTGCCAGCAGCGTTTCTAGCTCCTCCTACGAGCAGTACTTC. Its translation: CASSVSSSSYEQYF.

The chain recombines TRBV27 with TRBJ2-2; no clear D gene. Germline V gene sequence: CDR1 MNHEY, CDR2 SMNVEV (reference sequence). CDR3 length: 14 amino acids. Trimming shortened V by 6 bases and J by 0 bases, and 8 bases separated the two germline ends. The CDR3 region is CASRKGSNTGELFF. The DNA of the CDR3 is TGTGCCAGCAGAAAAGGCTCGAACACCGGGGAGCTGTTTTTT.

This clone was seen more than once but under ten times. The J gene is TRBJ2-3, the V gene TRBV7-3; 8 bases map to TRBD2. With V trimmed by 2 bases and J by 2 bases, 3 bases remained unmatched. This CDR3 region has 15 residues. The V gene's germline CDR1 is SGHTA and CDR2 FQGTGA. CDR3 protein: CASSLFGGVTDTQYF. CDR3 in DNA: TGTGCCAGCAGCTTATTCGGGGGGGTCACAGATACGCAGTATTTT. The full variable domain, completed using reference TRBV7-3 and TRBJ2-3, is GAGVSQTPSNKVTEKGKYVELRCDPISGHTALYWYRQSLGQGPEFLIYFQGTGAADDSGLPNDRFFAVRPEGSVSTLKIQRTERGDSAVYLCASSLFGGVTDTQYFGPGTRLTVL.

This clone was observed a handful of times. The chain has TRBV9 and TRBJ2-2; 9 bases fit TRBD2. With 4 bases clipped from V and 4 bases from J, the junction kept 8 bases outside the gene matches. CDR1 and CDR2 from the germline V gene are SGDLS and YYNGEE. The CDR3 has 16 amino acids. As DNA, the CDR3 is TGTGCCAGCAGCCCCCCGCGGGGGGGGAGCACCGGGGAGCTGTTTTTT. Its protein product is CASSPPRGGSTGELFF. Full variable domain (remainder filled in from reference TRBV9 and TRBJ2-2): DSGVTQTPKHLITATGQRVTLRCSPRSGDLSVYWYQQSLDQGLQFLIQYYNGEERAKGNILERFSAQQFPDLHSELNLSSLELGDSALYFCASSPPRGGSTGELFFGEGSRLTVL.

The chain employs TRBV5-8 and TRBJ2-5; no firm D call. CDR3 size: 13 residues. The germline CDR1 and CDR2 sequences are SGHTS and YDEGEE. V gave up 1 base and J gave up 5 bases, with 9 bases separating them. CDR3 residues: CASSLYGSETQYF. DNA of the CDR3: TGTGCCAGCAGCTTGTATGGATCTGAGACCCAGTACTTC.

This chain links TRBV5-3 with TRBJ1-2, with D perhaps TRBD1 (6 bases). TRBV5-3 qualifies as an ORF whose function is uncertain. CDR3 size: 15 residues. V was cut by 6 bases and J by 1 base, with 16 bases left in between. The CDR3 is CARTEGGLNNYGYTF. CDR3 nucleotide sequence: TGTGCCAGAACCGAGGGGGGGTTAAATAACTATGGCTACACCTTC.